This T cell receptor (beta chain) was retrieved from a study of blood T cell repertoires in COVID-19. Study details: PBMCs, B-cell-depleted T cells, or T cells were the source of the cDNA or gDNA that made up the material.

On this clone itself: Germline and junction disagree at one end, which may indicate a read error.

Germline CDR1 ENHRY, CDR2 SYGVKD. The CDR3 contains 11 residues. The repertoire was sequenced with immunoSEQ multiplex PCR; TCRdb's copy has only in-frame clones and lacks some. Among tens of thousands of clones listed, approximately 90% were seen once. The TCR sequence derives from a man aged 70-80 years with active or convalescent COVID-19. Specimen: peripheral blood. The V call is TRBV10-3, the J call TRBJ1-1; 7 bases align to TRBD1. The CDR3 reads CGTGENTEAFF. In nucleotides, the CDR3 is TGCGGAACAGGGGAGAACACTGAAGCTTTCTTT.